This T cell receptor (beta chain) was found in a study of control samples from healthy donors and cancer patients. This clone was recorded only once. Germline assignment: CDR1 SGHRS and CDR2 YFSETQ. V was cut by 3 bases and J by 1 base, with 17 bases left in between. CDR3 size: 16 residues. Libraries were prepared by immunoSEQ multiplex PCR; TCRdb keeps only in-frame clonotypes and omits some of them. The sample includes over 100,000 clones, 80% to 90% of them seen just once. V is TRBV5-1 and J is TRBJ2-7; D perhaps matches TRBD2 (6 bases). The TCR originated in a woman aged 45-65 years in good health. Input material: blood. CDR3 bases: TGCGCCAGCAGCTCGGGCTTCGGGGAGGTGTCCTACGAGCAGTACTTC. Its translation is CASSSGFGEVSYEQYF.